Presented here are 25 T cell receptor beta chains from one specimen sequenced in a study of cytomegalovirus exposure and HLA in healthy donors. The PCR employed 60 Vbeta primers together with 13 Jbeta primers. Assay: immunoSEQ multiplex PCR; the TCRdb copy retains only in-frame clones and omits some. Of under 150,000 clones in the sample, approximately 80% were seen once. The material sequenced was PBMCs. The receptors stem from a woman between 40 and 55 years old in good health and CMV-seronegative.

The CDR3 loop is CAISGAGDNEQFF. The CDR3 DNA sequence: TGTGCCATCAGTGGGGCGGGAGACAATGAGCAGTTCTTC. V gene TRBV10-3 combines with J gene TRBJ2-1; 7 bases line up with TRBD2. The CDR3 loop spans 13 amino acids. Germline CDR1 and CDR2: ENHRY and SYGVKD. V shed 4 bases and J 5 bases; nucleotides not matched to a gene: 2.

This clone was picked up a small number of times. The rearrangement joins TRBV4-1 to TRBJ1-1, with TRBD1 matching 8 bases. The V segment lost 4 bases and the J segment 4 bases; nucleotides outside the gene matches: 5. Germline V CDR1 and CDR2: MGHRA, YSYEKL. The CDR3 totals 14 residues. CDR3 sequence reads: CASSLRTGGTEAFF. The CDR3 nucleotides read TGCGCCAGCAGCCTAAGAACAGGGGGCACTGAAGCTTTCTTT.

This chain links TRBV27 with TRBJ1-5; TRBD1 might be the D (5 bases). Germline V gene data show CDR1 as MNHEY and CDR2 as SMNVEV (reference sequence). The CDR3 contains 14 residues. V lost 3 bases to trimming and J lost 3 bases, with 9 bases between them. The CDR3 DNA is TGTGCCAGCAGTTTGGGGGGGGACAATCAGCCCCAGCATTTT. Its protein product is CASSLGGDNQPQHF.

The chain couples TRBV6-1 to TRBJ2-2; D may be TRBD1 (5 bases). Trimming cost V 6 bases and J 6 bases, with 17 bases left between them. This CDR3 has 15 residues. CDR1 is MNHNS and CDR2 is SASEGT in the germline V gene. The CDR3, as DNA: TGTGCCAGCAGATACACTCAGGGTACGGCCGGGGAGCTGTTTTTT. Translation: CASRYTQGTAGELFF.

This chain joins TRBV10-1 and TRBJ1-5; D not certain. The CDR3 loop spans 18 amino acids. Germline V lookup: CDR1 WNHNN, CDR2 SYGVQD (reference sequence). V lost 1 base and J lost 0, with 16 bases in between. CDR3 in DNA: TGCGCCAGCAGTGAGTTCCGGGTGTGTCTTCGTAGCAATCAGCCCCAGCATTTT. Amino acid sequence: CASSEFRVCLRSNQPQHF.

The genes are TRBV5-1 and TRBJ2-7, with 9 bases identical to TRBD1. From germline, CDR1 is SGHRS and CDR2 YFSETQ. This CDR3 has 14 amino acids. With V trimmed by 4 bases and J by 5 bases, 7 bases remained unmatched. CDR3 bases: TGCGCCAGCAGCACCGACAGGGGGGCCGACGAGCAGTACTTC. Translation gives CASSTDRGADEQYF. Based on the CDR3 plus reference TRBV5-1 and TRBJ2-7, the full variable domain is KAGVTQTPRYLIKTRGQQVTLSCSPISGHRSVSWYQQTPGQGLQFLFEYFSETQRNKGNFPGRFSGRQFSNSRSEMNVSTLELGDSALYLCASSTDRGADEQYFGPGTRLTVT.

This clone was detected only a few times. This chain connects TRBV2 to TRBJ1-5, with D possibly matching TRBD1 (6 bases). The CDR3 covers 13 residues. From germline, CDR1 is SNHLY and CDR2 FYNNEI. Trimming removed 7 bases from V and 4 bases from J, with 11 bases in between. The CDR3 DNA reads TGTGCCAGCAATCCAGGGGAAAATCAGCCCCAGCATTTT. Its translation: CASNPGENQPQHF.

The chain uses TRBV11-2 and TRBJ2-5; D is ambiguous. The length of the CDR3 is 14 residues. From germline, CDR1 is SGHAT and CDR2 FQNNGV. V shed 0 bases and J shed 5 bases, with 10 bases lying between them. CDR3 sequence (DNA): TGTGCCAGCAGCTTAGATGCTGCCCGGGAGACCCAGTACTTC. This gives the protein CASSLDAARETQYF.

The V call is TRBV4-1, the J call TRBJ2-5; 7 nucleotides align to TRBD2. V lost 0 bases, J lost 1 base, and 8 bases stayed unmatched. The germline CDR1 and CDR2 sequences are MGHRA and YSYEKL. This CDR3 has 17 residues. CDR3 nucleotides: TGCGCCAGCAGCCAAGATATTCCAGGGAGGGTCCAAGAGACCCAGTACTTC. It is translated as CASSQDIPGRVQETQYF.

Of note for this clone: Germline and junction disagree at one end, which may indicate a read error. The chain combines TRBV6-5 with TRBJ2-3; possibly TRBD1 for D (6 bases). The CDR3 length is 14 residues. Germline-derived CDR1 and CDR2 are MNHEY and SVGAGI. CDR3 nucleotide sequence: TGTGCCAGCAAAGCAGGGGTGGGCACGGATACGCAGTATTTT. This sequence encodes CASKAGVGTDTQYF.

The chain employs TRBV5-1 and TRBJ1-2; the D gene is possibly TRBD1 (5 bases). The V end lost 4 bases, the J end lost 4 bases, and 20 bases lay between the germline ends. CDR1 is SGHRS, CDR2 YFSETQ, per germline. The CDR3 loop spans 16 amino acids. CDR3 protein: CASSPDEQGDPYGYTF. CDR3 sequence (DNA): TGCGCCAGCAGCCCCGACGAGCAGGGCGACCCCTATGGCTACACCTTC.

CDR3 DNA sequence: TGTGCCAGCAGCAAATGGGCTAGCGGGGGGCCAGAGACCCAGTACTTC. It is translated as CASSKWASGGPETQYF. This chain links TRBV21-1 with TRBJ2-5; the table's D gene call, TRBD2, was not cross checked with the DNA. TRBV21-1 is annotated as a pseudogene. The CDR3 has 16 amino acids.

This clone was counted a few times. This rearrangement joins TRBV5-1 to TRBJ2-2; D possibly corresponds to TRBD2 (6 bases). V lost 0 bases and J lost 4, with 16 bases in between. Germline loops: CDR1 SGHRS, CDR2 YFSETQ. The CDR3 contains 17 residues. CDR3 sequence (DNA): TGCGCCAGCAGCTTGGACGGGACTTCGACGGGCACCGGGGAGCTGTTTTTT. It codes for CASSLDGTSTGTGELFF.

This chain uses TRBV5-1 with TRBJ2-7; 10 nucleotides match TRBD1. The CDR3 length is 17 residues. Germline CDR1 reads SGHRS; CDR2 reads YFSETQ. The V gene end was trimmed by 4 bases and the J gene end by 0 bases; junction bases not matched to a gene: 10. The CDR3: CASSPYLDRGSSYEQYF. In nucleotides, the CDR3 is TGCGCCAGCAGCCCCTATCTGGACAGGGGGAGCTCCTACGAGCAGTACTTC.

The rearrangement links TRBV6-5 to TRBJ2-1; TRBD2 agrees at 12 bases. Germline values: CDR1 MNHEY, CDR2 SVGAGI. This CDR3 spans 15 amino acids. Losses at the gene ends were 0 bases for V and 9 bases for J; bases not matched to a gene: 3. The CDR3 sequence is CASSYSLAGGGEQFF. CDR3 DNA sequence: TGTGCCAGCAGTTACTCTCTAGCGGGAGGGGGTGAGCAGTTCTTC.

The chain has TRBV5-5 and TRBJ1-5; no reliable D call. Germline V gene lookup returns CDR1 SGHKS and CDR2 YYEKEE (reference sequence). The V and J ends lost 0 bases and 5 bases respectively, with 12 bases between them. CDR3 length equals 15 residues. The CDR3 sequence: CASSLDSYPDQPQHF. The CDR3 bases are TGTGCCAGCAGCTTGGACAGTTACCCAGATCAGCCCCAGCATTTT.

The chain links TRBV18 to TRBJ1-1, with 7 bases identical to TRBD1. V lost 2 bases to trimming and J lost 1 base; unmatched junction nucleotides: 4. The CDR3 length is 15 residues. From germline, CDR1 is KGHSH and CDR2 LQKENI. CDR3 amino acids: CASSPDRAPNTEAFF. The CDR3 bases are TGTGCCAGCTCACCAGACAGGGCGCCGAACACTGAAGCTTTCTTT.

The rearrangement joins TRBV27 to TRBJ1-1; possibly TRBD1 for D (5 bases). The CDR3 has 14 residues. Germline loops: CDR1 MNHEY, CDR2 SMNVEV (reference sequence). The germline V and J ends were trimmed by 3 bases and 0 bases, with 8 bases remaining between them. CDR3 bases: TGTGCCAGCAGTTTGGACACTATGAACACTGAAGCTTTCTTT. Protein product: CASSLDTMNTEAFF.

This clone was detected only once. CDR3 bases: TGTGCCAGCAGCTTACGACTTCGAGATACGCAGTATTTT. Its protein product is CASSLRLRDTQYF. The rearrangement uses TRBV7-9 and TRBJ2-3; no firm D call. The CDR3 runs 13 residues. The germline V gene has CDR1 SEHNR and CDR2 FQNEAQ (reference sequence). V lost 2 bases and J 5 bases, leaving 8 bases between the germline ends.

This chain links TRBV5-1 with TRBJ2-7; TRBD2 is a possible D gene (6 bases). Germline lookup yields CDR1 SGHRS and CDR2 YFSETQ. Trimming removed 4 bases from V and 2 bases from J, with 16 bases in between. The CDR3 totals 15 residues. Here the CDR3 reads CASSGGTFPTYEQYF. CDR3 nucleotides: TGCGCCAGCAGCGGCGGGACTTTTCCCACCTACGAGCAGTACTTC.

For the CDR3, the DNA is TGTGCCAGCAGCGATACTAGCGGGGGCTCCTACAATGAGCAGTTCTTC. It translates to CASSDTSGGSYNEQFF. The chain couples TRBV2 to TRBJ2-1, with 11 bases matching TRBD2. Germline V CDR1 and CDR2: SNHLY, FYNNEI. The CDR3 runs to 16 residues. After removal of 6 bases from V and 0 bases from J, the junction contained 4 bases not matched to a gene.

This clone showed up just a few times. The V call is TRBV5-6, the J call TRBJ1-1, with D maybe TRBD1 (6 bases). Germline values: CDR1 SGHDT, CDR2 YYEEEE. Trimming took off 3 bases at V and 4 bases at J, with 10 bases between the two ends. The length of the CDR3 is 13 residues. CDR3 amino acids: CASSYGGATEAFF. CDR3 bases: TGTGCCAGCAGCTATGGGGGGGCCACTGAAGCTTTCTTT.

The chain combines TRBV9 with TRBJ1-1, with a weak D call TRBD1 (6 bases). Trimming removed 0 bases at V and 3 bases at J, with 15 bases between. Per the germline V gene, CDR1 is SGDLS and CDR2 is YYNGEE. CDR3 length equals 16 residues. CDR3 DNA: TGTGCCAGCAGCGTAGCCCCCACAGGGTGGGACACTGAAGCTTTCTTT. This gives the protein CASSVAPTGWDTEAFF.

CDR3 in DNA: TGTGCCAGCAGCATCTACGGGGGAGAGCAGTACTTC. This sequence encodes CASSIYGGEQYF. This chain joins TRBV6-1 and TRBJ2-7; a possible D gene is TRBD2 (6 bases). Trimming left V 6 bases short and J 7 bases short, with 13 bases between. Germline lookup yields CDR1 MNHNS and CDR2 SASEGT. There are 12 residues in the CDR3.

The rearrangement links TRBV19 to TRBJ1-5; D is undetermined. This CDR3 contains 15 residues. Trimming cost V 4 bases and J 0 bases, with 10 bases left between them. CDR1 and CDR2 from the germline V gene are LNHDA and SQIVND (reference sequence). The CDR3 protein is CASSKQTNSNQPQHF. For the CDR3, the DNA is TGTGCCAGTAGTAAACAGACAAATAGCAATCAGCCCCAGCATTTT.